This entry concerns a single T cell receptor beta chain. This entry belongs to a study of blood T cell repertoires in COVID-19. Looking at the study overall: T cells, B-cell-depleted T cells, or PBMCs provided the cDNA or gDNA that served as material.

Authors' processing steps: Reference gene primer amplification in the assay estimated nucleated cell counts. Clones were sequenced by immunoSEQ multiplex PCR, and TCRdb holds only the in-frame ones, with some missing. The V and J calls and clone size come from that table; D and trimming were worked out from the DNA. There are 140,000 or so clones in the sample; around four fifths occur only once, and less than 4% lies in the top ten. Participants came from about 23 US areas, aged roughly 18 to 95 years. Cohort placement rested on clinical history that participants reported themselves. The CDR3 extends over 16 amino acids. Looked up from germline, CDR1 is MNHEY and CDR2 is SMNVEV (reference sequence). After removal of 0 bases from V and 5 bases from J, the junction contained 6 bases not matched to a gene.

Sequencing was done on a sample of PBMCs or T cells enriched from blood (not recorded which). This TCR was sampled from a woman between 50 and 59 years old with acute COVID-19. This rearrangement joins TRBV27 to TRBJ2-3; 9 bases match TRBD1. CDR3 DNA: TGTGCCAGCAGTTTATCCCGGGGACAGGGTGGAGATACGCAGTATTTT. It specifies CASSLSRGQGGDTQYF.